The T cell receptor beta chain under discussion was sequenced for a study of blood T cell repertoires in COVID-19. Germline loops: CDR1 MGHRA, CDR2 YSYEKL. The CDR3 length is 17 residues. V lost 0 bases and J 1 base, leaving 13 bases between the germline ends. In the authors' workflow: It was from reference gene primer amplification that nucleated cell counts were estimated. Clones were read by immunoSEQ multiplex PCR, and TCRdb kept only the in-frame ones, dropping some. The DNA gave D and trimming, while V, J and clone size come from that table. This sample has about 320,000 clones, with 70% to 90% found just once.

This chain uses TRBV4-1 with TRBJ1-5, with unresolved D. This TCR was sampled from a woman under 40 who had recovered from COVID-19. Specimen: PBMCs or T cells enriched from blood (not recorded which). CDR3 sequence reads: CASSQERGPESNQPQHF. CDR3 nucleotides: TGCGCCAGCAGCCAAGAGAGAGGGCCAGAGAGCAATCAGCCCCAGCATTTT.